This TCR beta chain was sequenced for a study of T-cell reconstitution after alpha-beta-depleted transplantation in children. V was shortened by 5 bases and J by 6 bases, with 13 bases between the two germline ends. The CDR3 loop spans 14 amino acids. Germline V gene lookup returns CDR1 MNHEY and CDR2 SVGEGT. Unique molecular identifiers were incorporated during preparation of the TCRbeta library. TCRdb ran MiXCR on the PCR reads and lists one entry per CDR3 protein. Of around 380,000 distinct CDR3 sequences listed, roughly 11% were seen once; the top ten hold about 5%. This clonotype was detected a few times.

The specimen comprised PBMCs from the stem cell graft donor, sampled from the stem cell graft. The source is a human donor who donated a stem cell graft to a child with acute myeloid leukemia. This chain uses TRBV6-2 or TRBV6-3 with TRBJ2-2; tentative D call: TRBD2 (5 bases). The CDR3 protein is CASSMSPAAGELFF. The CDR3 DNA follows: TGTGCCAGCAGTATGTCCCCAGCGGCCGGGGAGCTGTTTTTT.